The 27 T cell receptor beta chains listed next were all sequenced from one sample in a study of T cell responses to AZD1222 COVID-19 vaccine. Measured with immunoSEQ multiplex PCR; TCRdb has only the in-frame clones, and not every one. The sample consists of nearly 55,000 clones, 80% to 90% of them appearing once. The sample was peripheral blood, taken 28 days after the second AZD1222 dose. These receptors originate from an adult who received the AZD1222 COVID-19 vaccine.

This rearrangement joins TRBV7-2 to TRBJ2-7; 13 positions agree with TRBD2. There are 18 residues in the CDR3. V dropped 5 bases and J dropped 4; count of bases not matched to a gene: 14. Germline V gives CDR1 SGHTA, CDR2 FQGNSA. The CDR3 protein is CASSPTLGLAGEGYEQYF. CDR3 bases: TGTGCCAGCAGCCCGACCCTCGGACTAGCGGGAGAAGGGTACGAGCAGTACTTC.

The chain joins TRBV28 to TRBJ2-7; TRBD2 aligns across 12 bases. V lost 6 bases to trimming and J lost 4 bases; unmatched junction nucleotides: 7. Germline CDR1 reads MDHEN; CDR2 reads SYDVKM. CDR3 length: 15 residues. The DNA for the CDR3 is TGTGCCAGCAGCGGACTAGCGGGAATCTTTTACGAGCAGTACTTC. Amino acid sequence: CASSGLAGIFYEQYF.

This sequence joins TRBV7-9 and TRBJ2-2, with a tentative D call TRBD1 (5 bases). CDR3 length: 16 amino acids. Germline V gene data show CDR1 as SEHNR and CDR2 as FQNEAQ (reference sequence). V was trimmed by 1 base and J by 3 bases, leaving 12 bases between them. For the CDR3, the DNA is TGTGCCAGCAGCTTAGGAACAGGATTTTACACCGGGGAGCTGTTTTTT. Its protein is CASSLGTGFYTGELFF.

The rearrangement links TRBV5-1 to TRBJ1-1, with D perhaps TRBD1 (5 bases). The germline V gene encodes CDR1 SGHRS and CDR2 YFSETQ. V gave up 6 bases and J gave up 3 bases, with 12 bases separating them. The CDR3 has 13 amino acids. CDR3 coding DNA: TGCGCCAGCAAGGTCCAAGGGGACACTGAAGCTTTCTTT. This sequence encodes CASKVQGDTEAFF.

CDR3 nucleotide sequence: TGTGCCAGCAGCCAAGATCAGGCGGGAGCGAGAAATGAGCAGTTCTTC. It is translated as CASSQDQAGARNEQFF. The chain has TRBV4-2 and TRBJ2-1; 7 bases align to TRBD2. Germline V gene data show CDR1 as LGHNA and CDR2 as YNFKEQ. V lost 0 bases, J lost 7 bases, and 9 bases stayed unmatched. The CDR3 runs to 16 residues.

This sequence joins TRBV6-6 and TRBJ2-6, with TRBD2 identical over 12 bases. CDR1 is MNHNY, CDR2 SVGAGI, per germline (reference sequence). The CDR3 loop spans 18 amino acids. The ends lost 5 bases at V and 1 base at J; junction bases unmatched: 6. The CDR3 loop is CASSQPGLAGSGANVLTF. The DNA of the CDR3 is TGTGCCAGCAGTCAGCCGGGACTAGCGGGTTCTGGGGCCAACGTCCTGACTTTC.

The chain joins TRBV5-1 to TRBJ2-5, with 8 nucleotides matching TRBD1. V was clipped by 4 bases and J by 1 base; unmatched bases: 6. CDR1 is SGHRS and CDR2 is YFSETQ in the germline V gene. This CDR3 spans 15 amino acids. This CDR3 is CASSPQGASQETQYF. The CDR3 coding sequence is TGCGCCAGCAGCCCCCAGGGGGCTTCCCAAGAGACCCAGTACTTC.

This clone was detected once. CDR3 residues: CASSFNREETQYF. CDR3 sequence (DNA): TGTGCCAGCAGTTTCAACAGGGAAGAGACCCAGTACTTC. The chain uses TRBV12-3 or TRBV12-4 and TRBJ2-5; D is possibly TRBD1 (6 bases). The V gene lost 3 bases and the J gene lost 3 bases, with 8 bases spanning the gap. The CDR3 has 13 residues.

The chain uses TRBV19 and TRBJ1-2; 7 nucleotides agree with TRBD1. The CDR3 length is 16 residues. Germline CDR1 and CDR2: LNHDA and SQIVND (reference sequence). Unmatched junction bases numbered 17, after V lost 5 bases and J lost 8 bases. The CDR3 is CASSDTWTGSSRGYTF. The CDR3 nucleotides are TGTGCCAGTAGTGACACCTGGACAGGTTCCTCTCGAGGCTACACCTTC.

This clone was observed once. This chain connects TRBV2 to TRBJ2-7; maybe TRBD2 (7 bases). Trimming shortened V by 2 bases and J by 7 bases, and 15 bases separated the two germline ends. The CDR3 length is 14 residues. CDR1 SNHLY and CDR2 FYNNEI come from the germline V gene. CDR3 DNA: TGTGCCAGCAGTGAATGGCGGGGGCCGGGAGAGCAGTACTTC. Translating it yields CASSEWRGPGEQYF.

The CDR3 is CASLGGANTEAFF. The CDR3 coding sequence is TGTGCCAGCCTCGGGGGGGCGAACACTGAAGCTTTCTTT. The V and J genes are TRBV5-6 and TRBJ1-1, with D perhaps TRBD1 (6 bases). Germline loops: CDR1 SGHDT, CDR2 YYEEEE. V was trimmed by 7 bases and J by 1 base, leaving 11 bases between them. The CDR3 runs 13 residues.

The sample holds one count of this clone. This sequence joins TRBV7-9 and TRBJ2-1; no firm D call. Deletions cut 4 bases from V and 0 bases from J, with 10 bases between. CDR3 length: 15 amino acids. CDR1 SEHNR and CDR2 FQNEAQ come from the germline V gene (reference sequence). CDR3 loop: CASSSKPSSYNEQFF. In DNA, the CDR3 is TGTGCCAGCAGCTCAAAGCCCAGCTCCTACAATGAGCAGTTCTTC.

The V and J genes are TRBV7-2 and TRBJ1-5; D is uncertain. Trimming removed 1 base from V and 5 bases from J, with 6 bases in between. This CDR3 is built from 13 residues. Germline V gene data show CDR1 as SGHTA and CDR2 as FQGNSA. CDR3 in DNA: TGTGCCAGCAGCTTAGGGGGATATCAGCCCCAGCATTTT. Its translation: CASSLGGYQPQHF.

V is TRBV6-5 and J is TRBJ1-1, with a tentative D call TRBD1 (5 bases). Germline CDR1 is MNHEY and CDR2 is SVGAGI. The CDR3 is 15 amino acids. Between the trimmed V and J ends, which lost 9 bases and 0 bases, there was a span of 17 bases. CDR3 loop: CASHGGVQLNTEAFF. CDR3 nucleotides: TGTGCCAGTCATGGGGGAGTGCAGCTGAACACTGAAGCTTTCTTT.

The chain carries TRBV5-5 and TRBJ1-2; 9 bases map to TRBD1. Per the germline V gene, CDR1 is SGHKS and CDR2 is YYEKEE (reference sequence). The CDR3 spans 17 residues. V lost 0 bases, J lost 6 bases, and 12 bases stayed unmatched. The CDR3 nucleotides are TGTGCCAGCAGCTTGGAAGGGACAGGGAACATAGGCGATGGCTACACCTTC. It translates to CASSLEGTGNIGDGYTF.

The chain has TRBV5-1 and TRBJ1-1, with D hard to call. The germline CDR1 and CDR2 sequences are SGHRS and YFSETQ. The CDR3 consists of 17 residues. V dropped 0 bases and J dropped 1 base, with 16 bases sitting between them. The CDR3 nucleotides read TGCGCCAGCAGCTTGGGGGTTTGGGCAGCATCGAACACTGAAGCTTTCTTT. Protein: CASSLGVWAASNTEAFF.

In DNA, the CDR3 is TGTGCCAGCAGCACATTGGATGAGCAGTTCTTC. Amino acids: CASSTLDEQFF. This chain connects TRBV3-1 (or the pseudogene TRBV3-2) to TRBJ2-1; D not resolved. The CDR3 length is 11 residues. Deletions cut 5 bases from V and 8 bases from J, with 7 bases between. The germline gives CDR1 LGHDT, CDR2 YNNKEL (reference sequence).

V is TRBV10-3 and J is TRBJ1-4, with D possibly TRBD1 on 6 matching bases. Trimming cost V 3 bases and J 4 bases, with 12 bases left between them. This CDR3 is 15 amino acids long. CDR1 is ENHRY and CDR2 is SYGVKD in the germline V gene. The CDR3 protein is CAISDATGDNEKLFF. CDR3 in DNA: TGTGCCATCAGTGATGCGACAGGCGATAATGAAAAACTGTTTTTT.

The chain uses TRBV19 and TRBJ1-2, with D unresolved. Germline V gene data show CDR1 as LNHDA and CDR2 as SQIVND (reference sequence). Trimming shortened V by 3 bases and J by 3 bases, and 11 bases separated the two germline ends. The CDR3 runs to 14 residues. The CDR3 sequence: CASSIFTPDYGYTF. DNA of the CDR3: TGTGCCAGTAGTATTTTTACGCCTGACTATGGCTACACCTTC.

This clone turned up a few times. The gene calls are TRBV23-1 and TRBJ2-3; the D is unclear. TRBV23-1 is sorted into the ORF group, with uncertain function. V lost 2 bases, J lost 4 bases, and 10 bases lay in between. The CDR3 consists of 14 residues. The CDR3 spells CASSQERPPDTQYF. CDR3 sequence (DNA): TGCGCCAGCAGTCAAGAGAGACCCCCAGATACGCAGTATTTT.

This chain links TRBV6-5 with TRBJ2-1, with 8 bases identical to TRBD1. V shed 2 bases, J shed 8 bases, and the junction held 5 bases outside the gene matches. The CDR3 sequence is 14 residues long. From germline, CDR1 is MNHEY and CDR2 SVGAGI. CDR3 bases: TGTGCCAGCAGTTACGGAAACAGGGGGTATGAGCAGTTCTTC. It translates to CASSYGNRGYEQFF.

DNA for the CDR3: TGCGCCAGCAGCCCCGGACAGGGGCCTTCCTACGAGCAGTACTTC. Its translation: CASSPGQGPSYEQYF. The genes are TRBV5-1 and TRBJ2-7; 9 nucleotides line up with TRBD1. The J segment lost 1 base and the V segment lost 4 bases, leaving 6 bases of the junction unmatched. Germline CDR1 and CDR2: SGHRS and YFSETQ. This CDR3 has 15 amino acids. The whole variable domain, remainder taken from reference TRBV5-1 and TRBJ2-7, is KAGVTQTPRYLIKTRGQQVTLSCSPISGHRSVSWYQQTPGQGLQFLFEYFSETQRNKGNFPGRFSGRQFSNSRSEMNVSTLELGDSALYLCASSPGQGPSYEQYFGPGTRLTVT.

V and J are TRBV6-2 or TRBV6-3 and TRBJ2-1, with a weak D call TRBD2 (6 bases). Germline V gene lookup returns CDR1 MNHEY and CDR2 SVGEGT. The length of the CDR3 is 16 residues. Trimming stripped 5 bases from V and 0 bases from J, with 14 bases between. This chain's CDR3 is CASSKASEYSYNEQFF. The CDR3 DNA sequence: TGTGCCAGCAGTAAAGCTAGCGAGTACTCCTACAATGAGCAGTTCTTC.

The rearrangement links TRBV7-9 to TRBJ2-3; TRBD2 might be the D (5 bases). V gave up 5 bases and J gave up 4 bases, with 16 bases separating them. Germline values: CDR1 SEHNR, CDR2 FQNEAQ (reference sequence). The CDR3 contains 15 residues. The CDR3 here is CASSPYGGPADTQYF. For the CDR3, the DNA is TGTGCCAGCAGCCCATACGGAGGCCCCGCAGATACGCAGTATTTT. The entire variable domain, with the rest obtained from reference TRBV7-9 and TRBJ2-3, is as follows: DTGVSQNPRHKITKRGQNVTFRCDPISEHNRLYWYRQTLGQGPEFLTYFQNEAQLEKSRLLSDRFSAERPKGSFSTLEIQRTEQGDSAMYLCASSPYGGPADTQYFGPGTRLTVL.

The chain combines TRBV25-1 with TRBJ1-4; D may be TRBD1 (6 bases). The CDR3 extends over 16 amino acids. The germline V and J ends were trimmed by 4 bases and 7 bases, with 19 bases remaining between them. In germline, CDR1 is MGHDK, CDR2 SYGVNS. The CDR3 loop reads CASSAPRTGLGEKLFF. For the CDR3, the DNA is TGTGCCAGCAGTGCACCTCGCACAGGGCTTGGTGAAAAACTGTTTTTT.

The chain employs TRBV11-3 and TRBJ1-1; D is uncertain. Trimming pared 5 bases from V and 4 bases from J, leaving 11 bases between. This CDR3 spans 13 amino acids. Per germline, CDR1 SGHNT and CDR2 YENEEA. The CDR3: CASSRREGTEAFF. For the CDR3, the DNA is TGTGCCAGCAGCCGGCGGGAGGGCACTGAAGCTTTCTTT.

The V and J genes are TRBV6-5 and TRBJ2-5; TRBD2 agrees at 11 bases. The CDR3 is made up of 14 amino acids. Germline V gene sequence: CDR1 MNHEY, CDR2 SVGAGI. The J segment lost 7 bases and the V segment lost 8 bases, leaving 9 bases of the junction unmatched. The CDR3 nucleotides read TGTGCCAGCCTAACTAGCGGGGGCCCGGGGACCCAGTACTTC. This gives the protein CASLTSGGPGTQYF.